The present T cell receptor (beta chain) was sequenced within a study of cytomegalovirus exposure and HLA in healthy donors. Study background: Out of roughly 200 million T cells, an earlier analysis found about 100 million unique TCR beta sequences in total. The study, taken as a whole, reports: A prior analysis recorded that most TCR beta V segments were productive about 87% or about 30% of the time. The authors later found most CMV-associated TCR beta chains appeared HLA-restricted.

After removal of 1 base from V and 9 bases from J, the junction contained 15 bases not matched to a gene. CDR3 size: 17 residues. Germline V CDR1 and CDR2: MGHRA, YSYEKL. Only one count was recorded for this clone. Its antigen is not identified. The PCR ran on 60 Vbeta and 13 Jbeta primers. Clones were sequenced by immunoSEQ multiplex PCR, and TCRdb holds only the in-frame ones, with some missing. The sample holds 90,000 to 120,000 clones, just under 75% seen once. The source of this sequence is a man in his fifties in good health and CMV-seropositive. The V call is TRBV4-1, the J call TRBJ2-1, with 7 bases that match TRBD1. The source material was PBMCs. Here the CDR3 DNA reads TGCGCCAGCAGCCAAGTCCCCCTCCGACGACAGGGCGGTGAGCAGTTCTTC. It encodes CASSQVPLRRQGGEQFF.